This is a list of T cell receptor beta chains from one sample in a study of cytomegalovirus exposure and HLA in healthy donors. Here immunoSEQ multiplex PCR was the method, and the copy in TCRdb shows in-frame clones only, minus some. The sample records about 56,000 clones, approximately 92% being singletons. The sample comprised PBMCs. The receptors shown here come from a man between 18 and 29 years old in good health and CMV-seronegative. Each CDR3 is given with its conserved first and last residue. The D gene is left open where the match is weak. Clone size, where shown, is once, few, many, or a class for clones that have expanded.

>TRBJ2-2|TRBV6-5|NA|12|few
CASSQYTGELFF
TGTGCCAGCAGTCAGTACACCGGGGAGCTGTTTTTT
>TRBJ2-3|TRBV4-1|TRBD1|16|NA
CASSQDGGQGTDTQYF
TGCGCCAGCAGCCAAGACGGGGGACAGGGAACAGATACGCAGTATTTT
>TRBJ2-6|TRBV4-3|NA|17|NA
CASSPSGESSGANVLTF
TGCGCCAGCAGCCCATCAGGGGAAAGCTCTGGGGCCAACGTCCTGACTTTC
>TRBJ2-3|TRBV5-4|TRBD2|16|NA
CASSLGVAGSTDTQYF
TGTGCCAGCAGCTTGGGGGTAGCGGGAAGCACAGATACGCAGTATTTT
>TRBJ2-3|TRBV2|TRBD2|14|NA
CASSGLADGDTQYF
TGTGCCAGCAGTGGTCTAGCGGATGGAGATACGCAGTATTTT
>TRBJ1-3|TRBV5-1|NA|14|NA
CASSLGGSGNTIYF
TGCGCCAGCAGCCTAGGTGGCAGCGGAAACACCATATATTTT
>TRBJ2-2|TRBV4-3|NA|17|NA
CASSQESPGPSTGELFF
TGCGCCAGCAGCCAAGAATCCCCCGGCCCTAGCACCGGGGAGCTGTTTTTT
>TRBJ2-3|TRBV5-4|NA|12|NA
CASTTGSDTQYF
TGTGCCAGCACCACGGGATCAGATACGCAGTATTTT
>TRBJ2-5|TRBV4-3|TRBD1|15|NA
CASSQNEGQQETQYF
TGCGCCAGCAGCCAAAACGAGGGACAGCAAGAGACCCAGTACTTC
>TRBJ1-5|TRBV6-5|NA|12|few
CASRSGNQPQHF
TGTGCCAGCAGATCGGGTAATCAGCCCCAGCATTTT
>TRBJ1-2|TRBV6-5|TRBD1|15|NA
CASSYNGQGTYGYTF
TGTGCCAGCAGTTACAACGGACAGGGCACTTATGGCTACACCTTC
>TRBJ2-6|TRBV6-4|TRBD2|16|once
CASKEEAGAGANVLTF
TGTGCCAGCAAGGAGGAGGCGGGAGCTGGGGCCAACGTCCTGACTTTC
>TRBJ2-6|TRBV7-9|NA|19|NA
CASSEFPSPLFSGANVLTF
TGTGCCAGCAGCGAATTCCCAAGCCCACTCTTCTCTGGGGCCAACGTCCTGACTTTC
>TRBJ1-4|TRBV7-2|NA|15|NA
CASSLVPGTNEKLFF
TGTGCCAGCAGCTTAGTCCCGGGAACTAATGAAAAACTGTTTTTT
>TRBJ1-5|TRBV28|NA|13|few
CASIAGVNQPQHF
TGTGCCAGCATTGCGGGCGTTAATCAGCCCCAGCATTTT
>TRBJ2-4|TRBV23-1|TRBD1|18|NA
CASSQVQGGAYTKNIQYF
TGCGCCAGCAGTCAAGTACAGGGGGGAGCGTATACCAAAAACATTCAGTACTTC
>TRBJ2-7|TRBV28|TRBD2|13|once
CASSLFREGEQYF
TGTGCCAGCAGTTTATTCAGGGAGGGCGAGCAGTACTTC
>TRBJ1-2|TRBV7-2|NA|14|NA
CASSLETTGYGYTF
TGTGCCAGCAGCTTAGAGACGACGGGGTATGGCTACACCTTC
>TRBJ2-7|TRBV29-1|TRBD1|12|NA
CSVLGQGNEQYF
TGCAGCGTTTTAGGACAGGGGAACGAGCAGTACTTC
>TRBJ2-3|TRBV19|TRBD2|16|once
CASSDTAGGPTDTQYF
TGTGCCAGTAGTGATACAGCGGGAGGTCCCACAGATACGCAGTATTTT
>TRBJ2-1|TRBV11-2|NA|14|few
CASSLIMEYNEQFF
TGTGCCAGCAGTCTAATTATGGAGTACAATGAGCAGTTCTTC
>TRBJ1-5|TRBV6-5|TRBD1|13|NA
CASRQGWNQPQHF
TGTGCCAGCAGACAGGGGTGGAATCAGCCCCAGCATTTT
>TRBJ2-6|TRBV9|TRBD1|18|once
CASSATGTGSAGANVLTF
TGTGCCAGCAGCGCAACCGGGACAGGGTCCGCTGGGGCCAACGTCCTGACTTTC
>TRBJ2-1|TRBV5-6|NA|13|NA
CASSETAYNEQFF
TGTGCCAGCAGCGAGACAGCTTACAATGAGCAGTTCTTC
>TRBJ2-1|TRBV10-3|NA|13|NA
CAITPGRQGEQFF
TGTGCCATCACTCCGGGCAGGCAGGGTGAGCAGTTCTTC
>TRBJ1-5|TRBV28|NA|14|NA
CASSFSRGHQPQHF
TGTGCCAGCAGTTTTAGCAGAGGTCATCAGCCCCAGCATTTT
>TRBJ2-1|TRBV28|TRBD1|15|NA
CASSFPGQTYNEQFF
TGTGCCAGCAGTTTCCCGGGACAGACCTACAATGAGCAGTTCTTC
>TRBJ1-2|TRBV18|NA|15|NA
CASSPPTGPGYGYTF
TGTGCCAGCTCACCACCGACGGGCCCGGGGTATGGCTACACCTTC
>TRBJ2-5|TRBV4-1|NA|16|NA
CASSQVPGLGRETQYF
TGCGCCAGCAGCCAAGTCCCGGGATTGGGGAGGGAGACCCAGTACTTC
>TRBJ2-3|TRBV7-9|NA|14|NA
CASSSETYTDTQYF
TGTGCCAGCAGCTCCGAGACATACACAGATACGCAGTATTTT
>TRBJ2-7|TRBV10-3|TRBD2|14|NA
CAISDRGDSYEQYF
TGTGCCATCAGTGACCGGGGGGACTCCTACGAGCAGTACTTC
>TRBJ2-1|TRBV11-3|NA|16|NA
CASSLLSRRNYNEQFF
TGTGCCAGCAGCTTATTATCGCGGAGGAACTACAATGAGCAGTTCTTC
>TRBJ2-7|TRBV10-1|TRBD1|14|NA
CANTKTGSSYEQYF
TGCGCCAACACGAAGACAGGGAGCTCCTACGAGCAGTACTTC
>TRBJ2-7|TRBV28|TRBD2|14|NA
CASSTTGGPGEQYF
TGTGCCAGCAGCACGACGGGAGGGCCGGGTGAGCAGTACTTC
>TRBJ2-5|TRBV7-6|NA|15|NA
CASSPLARNQETQYF
TGTGCCAGCAGCCCCCTCGCCAGAAATCAAGAGACCCAGTACTTC
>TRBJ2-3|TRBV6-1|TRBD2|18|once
CASSDKGELTSGTDTQYF
TGTGCCAGCAGTGACAAAGGCGAGCTGACTAGCGGCACAGATACGCAGTATTTT
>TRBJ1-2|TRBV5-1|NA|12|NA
CASSRGGQGYTF
TGCGCCAGCAGCAGAGGTGGACAAGGCTACACCTTC
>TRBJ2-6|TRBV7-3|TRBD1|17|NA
CASSRQGALGGANVLTF
TGTGCCAGCAGTCGACAGGGCGCGCTGGGGGGGGCCAACGTCCTGACTTTC
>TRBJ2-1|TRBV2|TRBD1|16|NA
CASSGGQGISYNEQFF
TGTGCCAGCAGCGGGGGACAGGGTATCTCCTACAATGAGCAGTTCTTC
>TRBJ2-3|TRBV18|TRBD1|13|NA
CATTDRGTDTQYF
TGTGCCACCACGGACAGGGGCACAGATACGCAGTATTTT
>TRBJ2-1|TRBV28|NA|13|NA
CASRFDTYNEQFF
TGTGCCAGCAGATTTGACACTTACAATGAGCAGTTCTTC
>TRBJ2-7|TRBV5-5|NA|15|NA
CASSFRQGGSDEQYF
TGTGCCAGCAGCTTTCGGCAGGGGGGATCTGACGAGCAGTACTTC
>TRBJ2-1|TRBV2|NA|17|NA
CASRMNRYQFSYNEQFF
TGTGCCAGCAGGATGAACAGGTACCAATTCTCCTACAATGAGCAGTTCTTC
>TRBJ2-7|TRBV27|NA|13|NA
CASSAYGGYEQYF
TGTGCCAGCAGTGCTTACGGAGGCTACGAGCAGTACTTC
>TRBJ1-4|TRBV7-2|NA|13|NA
CASSRQHQEKLFF
TGTGCCAGCAGTCGACAGCACCAGGAAAAACTGTTTTTT
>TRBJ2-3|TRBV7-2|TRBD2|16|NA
CASSLTSGRRTDTQYF
TGTGCCAGCAGCCTGACTAGCGGGAGGAGAACAGATACGCAGTATTTT
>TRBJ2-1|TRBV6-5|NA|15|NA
CASSYGYGGLNEQFF
TGTGCCAGCAGTTACGGGTATGGCGGTCTCAATGAGCAGTTCTTC
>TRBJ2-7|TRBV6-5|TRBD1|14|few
CASSSGTGPYEQYF
TGTGCCAGCAGTTCCGGGACAGGACCCTACGAGCAGTACTTC
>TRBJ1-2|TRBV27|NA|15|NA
CASSSQAYRGDGYTF
TGTGCCAGCAGTTCACAAGCCTACCGGGGGGACGGCTACACCTTC
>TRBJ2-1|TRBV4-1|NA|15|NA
CASSPSGSSYNEQFF
TGCGCCAGCAGCCCCTCGGGTAGCTCCTACAATGAGCAGTTCTTC
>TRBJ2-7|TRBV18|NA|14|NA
CASSQPQGIGEQYF
TGTGCCAGCTCACAACCGCAGGGTATCGGCGAGCAGTACTTC